A selection of T cell receptor beta chains follows, all from one sample in a study of blood T cell repertoires in COVID-19. Repertoires were generated with immunoSEQ multiplex PCR, while TCRdb's copy carries only in-frame clones and drops some. The table lists roughly 150,000 clones, about nine tenths of them singletons. Sequenced: peripheral blood. Receptors originate from a woman in her seventies with acute or convalescent COVID-19. The CDR3 runs from the conserved cysteine through the conserved F or W. The order of the fields is V gene, D gene, clone size, J gene, CDR3 DNA, CDR3 protein. D genes are given only for firm matches. Some rows have no size entry. The others give once, few or many, or a class for an expanded clone.

TRBV6-6	.	.	TRBJ1-5	TGTGCCAGCAGTTACGAGGGTGTCGGCAATCAGCCCCAGCATTTT	CASSYEGVGNQPQHF
TRBV5-1	.	.	TRBJ1-4	TGCGCCAGCAGCTCCTTTTCGTACAGGGATGCTCAGGAAAAACTGTTTTTT	CASSSFSYRDAQEKLFF
TRBV2	TRBD1	.	TRBJ1-2	TGTGCCAGCAGTCCGACAGGGAACTATGGCTACACCTTC	CASSPTGNYGYTF
TRBV19	TRBD2	.	TRBJ2-3	TGTGCCAGTAGGCGGACTAGCGGGGTAGATACGCAGTATTTT	CASRRTSGVDTQYF
TRBV5-1	TRBD1	.	TRBJ1-2	TGCGCCAGCAGCTTGGAACCCCCGGGACAGGGGGACTATGGCTACACCTTC	CASSLEPPGQGDYGYTF
TRBV6-6	TRBD1	.	TRBJ1-5	TGTGCCAGCAGTCCCGGGACAGGGGATATTCGCAATCAGCCCCAGCATTTT	CASSPGTGDIRNQPQHF
TRBV18	TRBD1	.	TRBJ2-7	TGTGCCAGCTCACCACCACCGGGACAGGAAGCCTACGAGCAGTACTTC	CASSPPPGQEAYEQYF
TRBV5-1	.	.	TRBJ1-1	TGCGCCAGCAGCTTGGTGACAACGAACACTGAAGCTTTCTTT	CASSLVTTNTEAFF
TRBV7-6	.	.	TRBJ2-2	TGTGCCAGCAGCTCATTCTCCTCTCATGAGCACACCGGGGAGCTGTTTTTT	CASSSFSSHEHTGELFF
TRBV4-3	TRBD1	.	TRBJ1-2	TGCGCCAGCAGCCACAGACAGGGGCTAGGCTATGGCTACACCTTC	CASSHRQGLGYGYTF
TRBV10-3	.	large	TRBJ2-1	TGTGCCATCAGTGAAGGGGGGGGCCCATATGAGCAGTTCTTC	CAISEGGGPYEQFF
TRBV30	.	.	TRBJ1-2	TGTGCCTGGAGGCCAACAGATAACTATGGCTACACCTTC	CAWRPTDNYGYTF
TRBV28	.	.	TRBJ1-5	TGTGCCAGCAGTTTATCTTTCAGGGATTATCAGCCCCAGCATTTT	CASSLSFRDYQPQHF
TRBV3-1/TRBV3-2	TRBD1	.	TRBJ2-2	TGTGCCAGCAGCCCCCGGACAGGACTTAGCACCGGGGAGCTGTTTTTT	CASSPRTGLSTGELFF